The 11 T cell receptor beta chains presented below share a single source sample, sequenced in a study of human T cells and chemical hapten exposure. TCRdb fed the RACE reads into MiXCR, producing one record per CDR3 protein. The sample consists of about 48,000 distinct CDR3 sequences, 9.9% of them appearing once. Time point here: patch test 3, about 24 weeks after DPC sensitization. This sample's treatment: therapeutic diphenylcyclopropenone sensitization with weekly scalp DPC. Material: whole blood, obtained in connection with sensitization to the hapten diphenylcyclopropenone (DPC). Receptors originate from a woman aged 40 to 55 with alopecia areata. Some clones in this sample may be carry-over from other donors' samples.

The J gene is TRBJ2-5, the V gene TRBV11-2; no clear D gene. This CDR3 is 12 amino acids long. V lost 5 bases, J lost 5 bases, and 9 bases lay in between. Germline CDR1 reads SGHAT; CDR2 reads FQNNGV. CDR3 sequence: CASSPTAETQYF. In nucleotides, the CDR3 is TGTGCCAGCAGCCCCACGGCGGAGACCCAGTACTTC.

J is TRBJ1-1 and V is TRBV29-1, with D maybe TRBD1 (5 bases). V was shortened by 7 bases and J by 3 bases, with 15 bases between the two germline ends. The CDR3 length is 13 residues. Germline values: CDR1 SQVTM, CDR2 ANQGSEA. The CDR3, as DNA: TGCAGCGCTGAGCCACGGGGACACACTGAAGCTTTCTTT. It specifies CSAEPRGHTEAFF.

Many counts were recorded for this clonotype. The V gene is TRBV3-1, the J gene TRBJ2-7; no firm D call. CDR3 size: 12 residues. V lost 1 base to trimming and J lost 3 bases, with 4 bases between them. Germline loops: CDR1 LGHDT, CDR2 YNNKEL (reference sequence). The CDR3 reads CASSQVGYEQYF. The CDR3 coding sequence is TGTGCCAGCAGCCAAGTCGGCTACGAGCAGTACTTC.

In this sample, this clonotype turned up a few times. The DNA for the CDR3 is TGTGCCAGCAGTGAAGGGGGACCCAAGAACTATGGCTACACCTTC. The encoded protein is CASSEGGPKNYGYTF. The V and J genes are TRBV6-2 or TRBV6-3 and TRBJ1-2, with D possibly matching TRBD1 (6 bases). Trimming shortened V by 5 bases and J by 2 bases, and 15 bases separated the two germline ends. This CDR3 is built from 15 residues. Germline V gives CDR1 MNHEY, CDR2 SVGEGT.

The chain carries TRBV7-3 and TRBJ1-5; D ambiguous. CDR1 is SGHTA and CDR2 is FQGTGA in the germline V gene. The CDR3 runs 15 residues. V gave up 3 bases and J gave up 2 bases, with 11 bases separating them. CDR3 region: CASSLGVLGNQPQHF. The CDR3 nucleotides read TGTGCCAGCAGCTTGGGAGTCCTCGGCAATCAGCCCCAGCATTTT.

This clonotype has a handful of counts. The rearrangement joins TRBV11-2 to TRBJ2-6; no firm D call. Germline V CDR1 and CDR2: SGHAT, FQNNGV. V was pared by 5 bases and J by 0 bases, with 8 bases between. The CDR3 runs to 15 residues. The CDR3 protein is CASSPGISGANVLTF. As DNA, the CDR3 is TGTGCCAGCAGCCCCGGTATCTCTGGGGCCAACGTCCTGACTTTC.

The chain combines TRBV6-1 with TRBJ1-1; 10 bases line up with TRBD1. Germline CDR1 MNHNS, CDR2 SASEGT. V was clipped by 5 bases and J by 4 bases; unmatched bases: 16. CDR3 length equals 18 residues. CDR3 loop: CASSTRGPGQGMSTEAFF. The CDR3 nucleotides read TGTGCCAGCAGTACTCGAGGACCGGGACAGGGGATGAGCACTGAAGCTTTCTTT.

The sample holds a few counts of this clonotype. The J gene is TRBJ2-3, the V gene TRBV4-1, with 7 bases fitting TRBD2. The germline gives CDR1 MGHRA, CDR2 YSYEKL. Germline trimming cut 0 bases from V and 5 bases from J; bases unmatched to any gene: 8. The CDR3 totals 16 residues. The CDR3 sequence is CASSQERGAGLDTQYF. The CDR3 nucleotides read TGCGCCAGCAGCCAAGAACGTGGAGCGGGGTTAGATACGCAGTATTTT.

There are a few counts of this clonotype. CDR3 loop: CSVELWGEQYF. CDR3 in DNA: TGCAGCGTTGAGCTGTGGGGCGAGCAGTACTTC. The V gene is TRBV29-1, the J gene TRBJ2-7; D gene uncertain. The CDR3 is made up of 11 amino acids. In germline, CDR1 is SQVTM, CDR2 ANQGSEA. Trimming took off 3 bases at V and 6 bases at J, with 9 bases between the two ends.

This clonotype was counted at least ten times. This chain links TRBV20-1 with TRBJ1-1; maybe TRBD1 (5 bases). The V gene lost 0 bases and the J gene lost 1 base, with 12 bases spanning the gap. The length of the CDR3 is 15 residues. The V gene's germline CDR1 is DFQATT and CDR2 SNEGSKA (reference sequence). CDR3 sequence: CSAREGRQGNTEAFF. In DNA form, the CDR3 reads TGCAGTGCTAGAGAGGGTCGGCAGGGGAACACTGAAGCTTTCTTT.

This clonotype has a handful of counts. This chain uses TRBV2 with TRBJ2-1; 7 bases match TRBD1. The CDR3 sequence is 15 residues long. V was pared by 7 bases and J by 3 bases, with 9 bases of the junction left unmatched. CDR1 and CDR2 (germline): SNHLY, FYNNEI. In DNA, the CDR3 is TGTGCCAGCAAAATGGACAGGCGAGGCTACAATGAGCAGTTCTTC. The encoded protein is CASKMDRRGYNEQFF.